The text below deals with one TCR beta chain. This specimen comes from a study of blood T cell repertoires in COVID-19. Overall study: Specimens from acute and convalescent COVID-19 originated in the United States, Italy and Spain. Sample material is recorded as cDNA or gDNA derived from T cells, B-cell-depleted T cells, or PBMCs.

This CDR3 is 13 amino acids long. Germline lookup yields CDR1 SQVTM and CDR2 ANQGSEA. The V and J ends lost 6 bases and 0 bases, in that order; junction bases with no gene match: 4. Per the original methods: Researchers report that nucleated cell counts were estimated from reference gene primer amplification. TCRdb's copy holds only in-frame clones and misses some; the assay was immunoSEQ multiplex PCR. The V and J calls and the clone size are those of that table, but D and trimming were determined from the DNA. The sample gives about 210,000 clones, about 91% of which show up once; about 5% is in the top ten.

The chain combines TRBV29-1 with TRBJ1-2; TRBD1 aligns across 7 bases. The sample comprised peripheral blood. The clonotype was recovered from a woman between 35 and 50 years old with acute or convalescent COVID-19. The DNA for the CDR3 is TGCAGCGTCGGACAGGCCTCTAACTATGGCTACACCTTC. It encodes CSVGQASNYGYTF.